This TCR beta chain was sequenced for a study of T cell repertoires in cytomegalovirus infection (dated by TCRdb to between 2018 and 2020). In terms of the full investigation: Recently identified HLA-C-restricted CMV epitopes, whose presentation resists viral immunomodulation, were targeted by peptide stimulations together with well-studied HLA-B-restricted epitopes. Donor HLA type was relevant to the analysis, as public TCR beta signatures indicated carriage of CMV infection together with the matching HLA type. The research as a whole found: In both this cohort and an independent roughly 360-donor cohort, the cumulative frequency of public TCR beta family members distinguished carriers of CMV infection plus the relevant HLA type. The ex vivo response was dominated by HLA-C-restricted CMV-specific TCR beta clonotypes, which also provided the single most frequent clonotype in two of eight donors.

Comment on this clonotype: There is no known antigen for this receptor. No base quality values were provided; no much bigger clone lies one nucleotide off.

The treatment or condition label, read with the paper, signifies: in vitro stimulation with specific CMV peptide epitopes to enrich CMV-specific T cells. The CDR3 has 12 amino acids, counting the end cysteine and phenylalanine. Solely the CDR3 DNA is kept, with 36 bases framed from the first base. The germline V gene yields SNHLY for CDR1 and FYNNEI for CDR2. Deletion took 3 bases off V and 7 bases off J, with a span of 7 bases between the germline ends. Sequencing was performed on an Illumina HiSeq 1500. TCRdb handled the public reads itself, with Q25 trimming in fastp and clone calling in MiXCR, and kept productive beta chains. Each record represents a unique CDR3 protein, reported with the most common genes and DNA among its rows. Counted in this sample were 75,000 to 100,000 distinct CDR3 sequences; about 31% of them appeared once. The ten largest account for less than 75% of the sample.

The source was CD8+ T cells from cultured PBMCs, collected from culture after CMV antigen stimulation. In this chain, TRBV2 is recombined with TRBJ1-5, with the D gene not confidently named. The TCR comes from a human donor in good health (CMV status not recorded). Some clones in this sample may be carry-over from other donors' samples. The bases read TGTGCCAGCAGTGATTGGCGCCAGCCCCAGCATTTT. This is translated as CASSDWRQPQHF.